This T cell receptor beta chain was observed in a study of regulatory T cells in long-lasting Graves disease. Study-wide findings and caveats: Sharing of public clonotypes was greater in persistent patients (roughly 2,900) than in new patients (around 880).

The CDR3 runs 15 residues. CDR1 and CDR2 (germline): MDHEN, SYDVKM. Trimming cost V 4 bases and J 0 bases, with 10 bases left between them. Building of the TCR beta libraries involved iRepertoire HTBI primers and Arm-PCR of CDR3 regions. One entry per CDR3 protein, called by TCRdb with MiXCR from the multiplex PCR reads. This sample has almost 450,000 distinct CDR3 sequences, with about 17% found just once. Indicated time point: newly diagnosed GD, antithyroid drugs for less than 3 months. Isolated PBMC RNA provided the starting material for the TCR library. This clonotype was seen many times. Its specificity is unknown. The sample was also linked to a second study, of T cells in Graves' hyperthyroidism and ophthalmopathy.

The rearrangement uses TRBV28 and TRBJ2-4; no clear D gene. The TCR comes from a woman in her twenties or thirties with Graves disease. The source material was peripheral blood mononuclear cells (PBMCs), sampled at new diagnosis, from a patient treated with antithyroid drugs. The CDR3 reads CASSSGWIAKNIQYF. The DNA of the CDR3 is TGTGCCAGCAGTTCCGGTTGGATAGCCAAAAACATTCAGTACTTC.